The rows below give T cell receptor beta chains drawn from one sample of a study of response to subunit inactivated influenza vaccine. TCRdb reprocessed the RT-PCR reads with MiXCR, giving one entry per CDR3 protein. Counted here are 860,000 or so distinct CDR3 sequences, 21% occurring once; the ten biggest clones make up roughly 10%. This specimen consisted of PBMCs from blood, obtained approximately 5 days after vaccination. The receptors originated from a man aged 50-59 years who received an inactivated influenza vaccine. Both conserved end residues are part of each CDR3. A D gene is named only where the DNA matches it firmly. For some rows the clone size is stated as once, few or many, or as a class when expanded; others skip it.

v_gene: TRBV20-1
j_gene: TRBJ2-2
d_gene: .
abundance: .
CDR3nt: TGCAGTGCCAAGGGAACCGGGGAGCTGTTTTTT
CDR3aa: CSAKGTGELFF

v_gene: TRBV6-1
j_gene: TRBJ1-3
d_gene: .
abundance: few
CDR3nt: TGTGCCAGCAGTAGCGGTTACAACTCTGGAAACACCATATATTTT
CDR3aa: CASSSGYNSGNTIYF

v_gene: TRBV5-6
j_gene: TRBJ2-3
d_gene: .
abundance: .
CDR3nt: TGTGCCAGCAGCTTTCTGCGGGGCACAGATACGCAGTATTTT
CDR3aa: CASSFLRGTDTQYF

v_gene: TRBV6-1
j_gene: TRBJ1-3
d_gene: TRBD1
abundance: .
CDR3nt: TGTGCCAGCTCGACAGGGACTGGAAACACCATATATTTT
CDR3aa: CASSTGTGNTIYF

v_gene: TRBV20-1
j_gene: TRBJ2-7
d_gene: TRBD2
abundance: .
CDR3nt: TGCAGTGCGCCTTCCGGGGGGGGACAAAACTACCAGCAGTACTTC
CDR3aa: CSAPSGGGQNYQQYF

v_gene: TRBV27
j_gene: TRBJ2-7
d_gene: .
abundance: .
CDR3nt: TGTGCCAGCAGTTCGAAACCGGGAAACCCTTACGAGCAGTACTTC
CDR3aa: CASSSKPGNPYEQYF

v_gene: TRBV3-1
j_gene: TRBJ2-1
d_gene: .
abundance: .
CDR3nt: TGTGCCAGCAGCCAAGTGAAGACTAGGGGGCAGTTCTTC
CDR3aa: CASSQVKTRGQFF

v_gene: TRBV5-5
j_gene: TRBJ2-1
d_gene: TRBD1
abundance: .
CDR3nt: TGTGCCTCGCCGGGACAGGGTGCTAATGAGCAGTTCTTC
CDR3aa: CASPGQGANEQFF

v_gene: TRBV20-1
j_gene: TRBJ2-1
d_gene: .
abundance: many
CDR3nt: TGCAGCATCCCTCGGCGGGTTGGAACCTACAATGAGCAGTTCTTC
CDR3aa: CSIPRRVGTYNEQFF

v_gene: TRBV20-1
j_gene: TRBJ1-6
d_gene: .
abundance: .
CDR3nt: TGCAGTGCTTACAAAACAGGGCCCAATTCACCCCTCCACTTT
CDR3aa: CSAYKTGPNSPLHF

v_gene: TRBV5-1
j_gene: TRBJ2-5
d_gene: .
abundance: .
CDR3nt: TGCGCCAGCAGTCCGGGACCAGAGACCCAGTACTTC
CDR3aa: CASSPGPETQYF

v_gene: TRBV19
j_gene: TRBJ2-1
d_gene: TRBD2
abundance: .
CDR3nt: TGTGCCAGTACAGGGGCGCGGGAGGGCGTGTTCTTC
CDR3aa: CASTGAREGVFF

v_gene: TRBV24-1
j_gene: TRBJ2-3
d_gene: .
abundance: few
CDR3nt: TGTGCCGCCAGCGCGGCTGGAGATACGCAGTATTTT
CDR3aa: CAASAAGDTQYF

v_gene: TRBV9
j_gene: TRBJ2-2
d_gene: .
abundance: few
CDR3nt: TGTGCCAGCAGCCGGGGCGGCGGGGAGCTGTTTTTT
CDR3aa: CASSRGGGELFF

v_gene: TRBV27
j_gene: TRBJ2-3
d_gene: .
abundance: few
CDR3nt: TGTGCCAGCAGTTTAGGGGTCGGCGCAGATACGCAGTATTTT
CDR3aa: CASSLGVGADTQYF

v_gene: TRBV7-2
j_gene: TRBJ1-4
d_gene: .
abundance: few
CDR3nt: TGTGCCAGCAGCCGTGATGGAAATGAAAAACTGTTTTTT
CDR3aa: CASSRDGNEKLFF

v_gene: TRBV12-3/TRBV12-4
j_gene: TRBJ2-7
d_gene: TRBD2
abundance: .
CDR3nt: TGTGCCAGCAGTACGGGGACTAGCGGGTACTACGAGCAGTACTTC
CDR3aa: CASSTGTSGYYEQYF

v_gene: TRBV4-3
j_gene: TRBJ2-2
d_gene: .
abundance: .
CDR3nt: TGCGCCAGCAGCAAGGAGTCCCCCACCGGGGAGCTGTTTTTT
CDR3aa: CASSKESPTGELFF

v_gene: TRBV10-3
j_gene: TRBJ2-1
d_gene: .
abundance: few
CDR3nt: TGTGCCATCTGGGGGGGCCCTAGCTCCTACAATGAGCAGTTCTTC
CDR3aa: CAIWGGPSSYNEQFF

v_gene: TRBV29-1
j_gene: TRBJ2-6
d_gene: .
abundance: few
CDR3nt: TGCAGCGTTGTTCTATCTGGGGCCAACGTCCTGACTTTC
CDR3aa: CSVVLSGANVLTF

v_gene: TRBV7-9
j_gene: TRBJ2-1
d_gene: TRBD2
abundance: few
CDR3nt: TGTGCCAGCACCTTCGAATGGGGAGGGCCATACAATGAGCAGTTCTTC
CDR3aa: CASTFEWGGPYNEQFF

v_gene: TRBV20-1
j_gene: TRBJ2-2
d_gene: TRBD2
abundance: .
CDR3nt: TGCAGTGCTAGCGCTAGCGGGAGTCCCGGGGAGCTGTTTTTT
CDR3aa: CSASASGSPGELFF

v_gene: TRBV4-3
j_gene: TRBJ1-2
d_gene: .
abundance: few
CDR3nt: TGCGCCAGCAGCCATCGACACTTCGAGGAATATGGCTACACCTTC
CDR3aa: CASSHRHFEEYGYTF

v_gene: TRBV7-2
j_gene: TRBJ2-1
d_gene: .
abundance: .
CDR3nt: TGTGCCAGCAGCTTTAGGCGTGAGCAGTTCTTC
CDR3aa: CASSFRREQFF

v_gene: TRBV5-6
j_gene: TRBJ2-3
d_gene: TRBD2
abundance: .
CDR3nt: TGTGCCAGCAGCCTGACTAGCGGGGGGATAACAGATACGCAGTATTTT
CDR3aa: CASSLTSGGITDTQYF

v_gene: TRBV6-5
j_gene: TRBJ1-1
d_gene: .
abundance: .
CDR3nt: TGTGCCAGCAGTTGGCAGACAGTTGCCCCAGCCACTGAAGCTTTCTTT
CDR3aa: CASSWQTVAPATEAFF

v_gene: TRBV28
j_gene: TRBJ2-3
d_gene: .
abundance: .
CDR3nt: TGTGCCAGCGGGGAGGGGACATCGGGCACAGATACGCAGTATTTT
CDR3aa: CASGEGTSGTDTQYF

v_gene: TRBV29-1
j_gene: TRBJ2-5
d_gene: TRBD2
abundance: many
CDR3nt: TGCAGCGTTGAAGATCCCCTACGGGGGGGGTTACAAGAGACCCAGTACTTC
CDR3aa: CSVEDPLRGGLQETQYF